This T cell receptor (beta chain) came from a study of shared T cell receptors in the human thymus (dated by TCRdb to the early 2020s). Some background on the complete study: The study examined how self-reactive, shared T-cell receptor alpha chains are generated in the human thymus.

The library came from the immunoSEQ multiplex PCR assay. The immuneACCESS repertoire file appears here via TCRdb, limited to in-frame rearrangements. These files lack a portion of the clones; in checked studies, under half of the deficit traces to unresolved V genes, and the cause of the others is not known. For this sample the table gives hundreds of thousands of clones, of which just under 95% were detected only once. The ten biggest clones cover around 0.019% of the sample. CDR1 and CDR2 are read off the germline V gene (reference sequence) as GTSNPN and SVGIG. The CDR3 measures 14 amino acids from cysteine to phenylalanine. CDR3 DNA only is kept here, 42 bases in frame from base 1. V is clipped by 8 bases and J by 6 bases, and the sequence between their germline boundaries is 20 bases long. Worth noting for this clone: Its antigen specificity is not known. Per-base quality was not reported, and no clone a single base away is much larger than it.

This clonotype was sampled from a human donor. Specimen: thymocytes. The rearrangement joined TRBV30 to TRBJ1-5; no D segment can be confidently identified. The DNA sequence reads TGTGCCCTAGTTGCCGGGGAAGGAGGTCAGCCCCAGCATTTT. This translates into CALVAGEGGQPQHF.